This TCR beta chain was captured in a study of CD8 T cells in Susac syndrome. Findings of the study overall: In Susac syndrome, CD4+ T cell repertoires lacked any clonal expansion.

This clonotype was found once. What it recognizes is unknown. RNA in amounts of about 0.5 to 1 ug was reverse transcribed with random hexamers. TCRdb fed the immunoSEQ multiplex PCR reads into MiXCR, producing one record per CDR3 protein. The sample carries 150,000 to 200,000 distinct CDR3 sequences, about 96% recorded once. Germline V lookup: CDR1 LNHDA, CDR2 SQIVND (reference sequence). The CDR3 sequence is 15 residues long. V lost 8 bases, J lost 0 bases, and 11 bases lay in between. This chain links TRBV19 with TRBJ2-6; D remains ambiguous. Input material: CD4+ T cells from PBMCs. The TCR comes from a human donor with Susac syndrome. CDR3 DNA sequence: TGTGCCAGTCTTACGGGCAACTCTGGGGCCAACGTCCTGACTTTC. This encodes CASLTGNSGANVLTF. The full variable domain, completed using reference TRBV19 and TRBJ2-6, is DGGITQSPKYLFRKEGQNVTLSCEQNLNHDAMYWYRQDPGQGLRLIYYSQIVNDFQKGDIAEGYSVSREKKESFPLTVTSAQKNPTAFYLCASLTGNSGANVLTFGAGSRLTVL.